A single count supports the clone carrying this T cell receptor beta chain. Its specificity is unknown. Study donors comprised healthy, HIV-negative adults devoid of recent acute infection or vaccination. This specimen comes from a study of shared clonotypes between healthy human individuals. Study observations and caveats: Generation of non-shared clonotypes was less probable than generation of clonotypes shared by all four donors. Four donors had 5% to 6.5% of their naive CD4 clonotypes in common.

Original analysis: ImmunoSEQ junction-only sequences lacked quality scores, so their filtering differed. Repertoires were generated with immunoSEQ multiplex PCR, while TCRdb's copy carries only in-frame clones and drops some. Clone size and V and J calls were adopted from that table, with D and trimming inferred from the DNA. The sample consists of approximately 1.5 million clones, 98% to 99% of them appearing once. The sample was naive CD4+ T cells sorted from blood. Subset denoted: CD45RA+ positively selected. This clonotype originated in a man in his thirties or forties in good health.

The CDR3 spells CASSQRDRDYEQYF. CDR3 in DNA: TGTGCCAGCAGCCAGCGGGACAGAGACTACGAGCAGTACTTC. This rearrangement joins TRBV7-2 to TRBJ2-7, with D possibly being TRBD1 or TRBD2 (7 bases each). This CDR3 has 14 amino acids. Per germline, CDR1 SGHTA and CDR2 FQGNSA. V was shortened by 5 bases and J by 3 bases, with 14 bases between the two germline ends.